Described below is a single TCR beta chain sequence and its context. Healthy Caucasian individuals from Russia aged roughly 6 to 100 were enrolled as donors. The record originates from a study of blood T cells in healthy people across ages. Next came a second PCR, run for about 6 to 12 cycles, which used a sample-barcoded 5' primer along with a J-beta primer mix. A template-switch adaptor containing 12 random nucleotides labeled each cDNA molecule. TCRdb redid the calling of the 5' RACE reads with MiXCR, one entry per CDR3 protein. The data contain over a million distinct CDR3 sequences, 40% to 45% of them singletons. Trimming shortened V by 9 bases and J by 5 bases, and 19 bases separated the two germline ends. The CDR3 contains 14 residues. Germline lookup yields CDR1 ENHRY and CDR2 SYGVKD.

The sample comprised blood. The receptor was derived from a woman aged 55-70 years in good health. V usage is TRBV10-3 and J usage is TRBJ2-5, with D tentatively TRBD1 or TRBD2 (7 bases each). CDR3 residues: CAIGGDSASETQYF. The CDR3 coding sequence is TGTGCCATTGGGGGGGACAGCGCCTCGGAGACCCAGTACTTC.